Below, 9 T cell receptor beta chains from the same sample are listed, as sequenced in a study of STAT3 mutations in large granular lymphocyte leukemia. Regarding the study as a whole: At least one immunodominant TCR beta clonotype appeared in every T-cell large granular lymphocyte leukemia patient.

The assay was immunoSEQ multiplex PCR, and TCRdb's table has in-frame clones only and misses some. Here the sample spans approximately 30,000 clones, about 83% being singletons. No cognate antigen is known for these TCRs. The sample was peripheral blood mononuclear cells. These receptors were taken from a woman between 50 and 59 years old with T-cell large granular lymphocyte leukemia. Some clones in this sample may be carry-over from other donors' samples.

The gene calls are TRBV28 and TRBJ1-5, with D possibly TRBD1 on 5 matching bases. V lost 3 bases, J lost 2 bases, and 11 bases lay in between. This CDR3 is built from 15 residues. CDR1 and CDR2 from the germline V gene are MDHEN and SYDVKM. The chain's CDR3 is CASSFARVGNQPQHF. In DNA, the CDR3 is TGTGCCAGCAGTTTTGCCAGGGTCGGCAATCAGCCCCAGCATTTT.

This clone was recorded only once. The chain joins TRBV7-9 to TRBJ2-3; D tentatively fits TRBD1 or TRBD2 (6 bases each). This CDR3 comprises 13 residues. V was shortened by 5 bases and J by 6 bases, with 12 bases between the two germline ends. CDR1 and CDR2 (germline): SEHNR, FQNEAQ (reference sequence). CDR3 sequence: CASSRVGGDTQYF. The CDR3 DNA is TGTGCCAGCAGCCGTGTCGGGGGCGATACGCAGTATTTT. Based on the CDR3 plus reference TRBV7-9 and TRBJ2-3, the full variable domain is DTGVSQNPRHKITKRGQNVTFRCDPISEHNRLYWYRQTLGQGPEFLTYFQNEAQLEKSRLLSDRFSAERPKGSFSTLEIQRTEQGDSAMYLCASSRVGGDTQYFGPGTRLTVL.

The chain combines TRBV19 with TRBJ1-1; the D gene is possibly TRBD1 (5 bases). Germline V lookup: CDR1 LNHDA, CDR2 SQIVND (reference sequence). The CDR3 spans 11 residues. Deletions cut 4 bases from V and 10 bases from J, with 10 bases between. CDR3 amino acids: CASSTGRLAFF. CDR3 nucleotide sequence: TGTGCCAGTAGTACGGGACGCCTAGCTTTCTTT.

The J gene is TRBJ2-7, the V gene TRBV5-4; TRBD1 matches at 11 bases. With 4 bases clipped from V and 2 bases from J, the junction kept 2 bases outside the gene matches. The CDR3 length is 14 residues. Germline assignment: CDR1 SGHNT and CDR2 YYREEE (reference sequence). DNA for the CDR3: TGTGCCAGCAGCGGGGGACAGGGGGCCTACGAGCAGTACTTC. Protein product: CASSGGQGAYEQYF.

The rearrangement joins TRBV23-1 to TRBJ2-3, with 8 nucleotides matching TRBD1. TRBV23-1 is marked as an open reading frame, function uncertain. The CDR3 covers 15 residues. The J segment lost 3 bases and the V segment lost 3 bases, leaving 5 bases of the junction unmatched. Here the CDR3 DNA reads TGCGCCAGCAGTCAGGGGACAGGAGGAACAGATACGCAGTATTTT. It is translated as CASSQGTGGTDTQYF.

The gene calls are TRBV18 and TRBJ1-3, with D uncertain. CDR1 and CDR2 (germline): KGHSH, LQKENI. This CDR3 region has 14 residues. Trimming pared 4 bases from V and 0 bases from J, leaving 7 bases between. In DNA, the CDR3 is TGTGCCAGCTCACTAGGGAGCTCTGGAAACACCATATATTTT. It specifies CASSLGSSGNTIYF.

The chain couples TRBV19 to TRBJ1-5, with D perhaps TRBD1 (6 bases). The germline V and J ends were trimmed by 7 bases and 10 bases, with 17 bases remaining between them. This CDR3 region has 13 residues. CDR1 and CDR2 from the germline V gene are LNHDA and SQIVND (reference sequence). CDR3 residues: CASNMGGGTPQHF. CDR3 nucleotide sequence: TGTGCCAGTAATATGGGAGGGGGTACCCCCCAGCATTTT.

V gene TRBV25-1 combines with J gene TRBJ1-1; D possibly corresponds to TRBD1 (6 bases). The germline V gene encodes CDR1 MGHDK and CDR2 SYGVNS. Trimming removed 9 bases from V and 10 bases from J, with 15 bases in between. The CDR3 has 11 amino acids. CDR3 sequence (DNA): TGTGCCAGTTCCGAGACAGGAGGAGCTTTCTTT. This gives the protein CASSETGGAFF.

The J gene is TRBJ2-7, the V gene TRBV15; 10 nucleotides match TRBD2. V was pared by 2 bases and J by 3 bases, with 13 bases of the junction left unmatched. The CDR3 spans 18 residues. Germline V gene data show CDR1 as LNHNV and CDR2 as YYDKDF (reference sequence). The CDR3 spells CATSRPPAALAGLYEQYF. The CDR3 DNA sequence: TGTGCCACCAGCAGACCCCCCGCCGCACTAGCGGGACTCTACGAGCAGTACTTC.